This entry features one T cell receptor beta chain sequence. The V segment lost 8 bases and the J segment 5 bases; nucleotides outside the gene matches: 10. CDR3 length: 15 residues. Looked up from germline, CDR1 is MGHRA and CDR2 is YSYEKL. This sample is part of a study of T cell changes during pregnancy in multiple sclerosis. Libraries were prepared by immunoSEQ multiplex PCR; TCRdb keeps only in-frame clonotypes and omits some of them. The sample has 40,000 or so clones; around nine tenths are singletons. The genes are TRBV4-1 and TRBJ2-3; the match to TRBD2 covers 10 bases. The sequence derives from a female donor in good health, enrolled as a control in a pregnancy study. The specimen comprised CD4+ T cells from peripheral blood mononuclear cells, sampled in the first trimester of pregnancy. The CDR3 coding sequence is TGCGCCAGCTCCAGCGGGGGGGCGGTAGGAGATACGCAGTATTTT. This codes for CASSSGGAVGDTQYF.